The clone carrying this TCR beta chain was seen more than once but under ten times. The antigen is undetermined. This sample stems from a study of T-cell memory formation after mild COVID-19. Study-wide context: The two donors had largely donor-specific TCR clusters.

Points from the study as a whole: The finding that pre-infection memory included some responding clones suggested that cross-reactive memory joined. CD4+ contracting clones were found mainly in CM and EM, and CD8+ ones in EMRA.

After 5'RACE with constant-segment primers, TCR alpha and TCR beta cDNA libraries carrying sample barcodes and UMIs were obtained. TCRdb re-called the 5' RACE reads through MiXCR, storing one row per CDR3 protein. The repertoire has 270,000 or so distinct CDR3 sequences, roughly 18% of them found once; the top ten carry roughly 24%. Germline CDR1 and CDR2: SNHLY and FYNNEI. The CDR3 has 10 amino acids. Trimming stripped 7 bases from V and 4 bases from J, with 4 bases between. This chain joins TRBV2 and TRBJ2-5; D is unresolved. The specimen sequenced was PBMCs or a T cell subset sorted from them (not recorded which). The clonotype comes from a man younger than 35 who had mild COVID-19 (a few samples of this study predate the infection). Cell type and time point are not known. CDR3 bases: TGTGCCAGCACTTTAGAGACCCAGTACTTC. It is translated as CASTLETQYF.